This TCR beta chain was sequenced during a study of neurological immune-mediated disorders. Regarding the study as a whole: The greatest TCR clonal expansion occurred in HTLV-1-associated myelopathy and the least in multiple sclerosis, which fell below healthy controls.

The starting material, 2 million PBMCs stored at -80 C, gave rise to the unsorted libraries. From 15-18 subjects, every sequencing run obtained over 160 million TCR-beta sequences. One entry per CDR3 protein results from TCRdb running MiXCR on the 5' RACE reads. This sample has 20,000 to 25,000 distinct CDR3 sequences; roughly a tenth occur once, and the top ten carry less than 25%. Looked up from germline, CDR1 is DFQATT and CDR2 is SNEGSKA (reference sequence). The germline V and J ends were trimmed by 0 bases and 10 bases, with 19 bases remaining between them. The CDR3 totals 15 residues. By share of the sample, this clonotype is medium-sized. The antigen remains unidentified.

This clonotype was obtained from a woman aged 55 to 70 with HTLV-1-associated myelopathy (HAM/TSP). The genes are TRBV20-1 and TRBJ1-5; D is undetermined. The sequenced sample was PBMCs. The CDR3 DNA follows: TGCAGTGCTAGAGATACCGGACGGGCCGTAGGACCCCAGCATTTT. This encodes CSARDTGRAVGPQHF.